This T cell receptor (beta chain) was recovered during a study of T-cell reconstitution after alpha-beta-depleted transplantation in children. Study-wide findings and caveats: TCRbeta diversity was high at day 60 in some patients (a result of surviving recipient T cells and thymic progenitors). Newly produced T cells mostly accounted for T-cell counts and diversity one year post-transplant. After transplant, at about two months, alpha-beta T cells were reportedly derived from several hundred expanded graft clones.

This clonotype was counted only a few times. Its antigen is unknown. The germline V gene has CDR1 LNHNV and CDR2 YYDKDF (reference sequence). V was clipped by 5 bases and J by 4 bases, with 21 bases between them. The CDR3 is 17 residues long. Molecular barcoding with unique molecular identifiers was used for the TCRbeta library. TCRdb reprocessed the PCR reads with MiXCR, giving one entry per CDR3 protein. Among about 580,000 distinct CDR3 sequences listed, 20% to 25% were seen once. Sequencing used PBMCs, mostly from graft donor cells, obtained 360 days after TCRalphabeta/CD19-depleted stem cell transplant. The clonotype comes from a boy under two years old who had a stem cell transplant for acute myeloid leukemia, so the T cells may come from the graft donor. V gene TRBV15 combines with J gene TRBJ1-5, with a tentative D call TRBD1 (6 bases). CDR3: CATSFGQGMRGNQPQHF. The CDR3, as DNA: TGTGCCACCAGCTTTGGGCAGGGGATGAGGGGTAATCAGCCCCAGCATTTT.